Reported below is one T cell receptor beta chain. The antigen is unknown. As to time point: patch test 3, about 24 weeks after DPC sensitization. Treatment noted: therapeutic diphenylcyclopropenone sensitization with weekly scalp DPC. Every patch test was put on after a blood sample was taken. Participating donors were patients with alopecia, aged 18 to 70 years, considered appropriate candidates for DPC. Germline loops: CDR1 SNHLY, CDR2 FYNNEI. Between the trimmed V and J ends, which lost 5 bases and 2 bases, there was a span of 16 bases. CDR3 length: 15 amino acids. TCRdb reprocessed the RACE reads with MiXCR, giving one entry per CDR3 protein. The top ten clones hold roughly 5.9% of a sample with 82,000 or so distinct CDR3 sequences, under 15% of them seen once. This record comes from a study of human T cells and chemical hapten exposure. Findings of the study overall: The presence of alopecia in the donors means their immune response may differ from healthy people's. Expanded TCRs showed more large CDR3 clusters than pre-sensitization or healthy control sets.

The sequencing used whole blood, collected in connection with sensitization to the hapten diphenylcyclopropenone (DPC). The chain carries TRBV2 and TRBJ2-7, with TRBD2 as a possible D gene (6 bases). The clonotype originates from a woman in her forties or fifties with alopecia areata. Some clones in this sample may be carry-over from other donors' samples. The CDR3 sequence is CASSSGGDLPYEQYF. The DNA for the CDR3 is TGTGCCAGCAGTTCCGGAGGGGACTTACCCTACGAGCAGTACTTC. Together with reference TRBV2 and TRBJ2-7, the CDR3 gives the full variable domain: EPEVTQTPSHQVTQMGQEVILRCVPISNHLYFYWYRQILGQKVEFLVSFYNNEISEKSEIFDDQFSVERPDGSNFTLKIRSTKLEDSAMYFCASSSGGDLPYEQYFGPGTRLTVT.